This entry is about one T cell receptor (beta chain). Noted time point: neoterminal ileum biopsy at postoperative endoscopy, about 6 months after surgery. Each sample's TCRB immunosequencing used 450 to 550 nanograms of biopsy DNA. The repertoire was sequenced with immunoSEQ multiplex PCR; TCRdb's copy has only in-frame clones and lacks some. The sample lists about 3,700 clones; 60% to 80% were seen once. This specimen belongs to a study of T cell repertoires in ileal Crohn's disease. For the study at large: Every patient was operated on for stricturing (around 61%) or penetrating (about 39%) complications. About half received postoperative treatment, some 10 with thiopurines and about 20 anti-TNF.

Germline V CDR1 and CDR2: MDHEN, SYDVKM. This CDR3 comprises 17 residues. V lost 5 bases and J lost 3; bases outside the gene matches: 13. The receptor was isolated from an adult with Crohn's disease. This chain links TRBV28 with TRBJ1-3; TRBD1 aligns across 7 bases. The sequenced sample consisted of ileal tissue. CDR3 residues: CASSAGQVAGVGNTIYF. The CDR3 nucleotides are TGTGCCAGCAGTGCAGGACAGGTGGCCGGGGTTGGAAACACCATATATTTT.